The 8 T cell receptor beta chains given below trace back to one sample, sequenced in a study of blood T cell repertoires in COVID-19. Sequencing was performed with immunoSEQ multiplex PCR; in TCRdb, only in-frame clones are kept and a portion is missing. The table lists 43,000 or so clones, approximately 82% of them singletons, with 5.5% to 6.5% in the top ten. Sequencing was done on a sample of peripheral blood. All receptors come from an elderly woman with acute or convalescent COVID-19.

This sequence joins TRBV3-1 (or the pseudogene TRBV3-2) and TRBJ2-7, with 8 nucleotides matching TRBD1. The CDR3 is 15 amino acids. Germline lookup yields CDR1 LGHDT and CDR2 YNNKEL (reference sequence). Trimming cost V 5 bases and J 2 bases; bases outside gene matches: 8. The CDR3 region is CASSFGQGNTYEQYF. In DNA form, the CDR3 reads TGTGCCAGCAGCTTCGGACAGGGCAACACCTACGAGCAGTACTTC.

The gene calls are TRBV19 and TRBJ1-2, with D uncertain. V was cut by 10 bases and J by 6 bases, with 15 bases left in between. CDR3 length equals 12 residues. Germline V gene sequence: CDR1 LNHDA, CDR2 SQIVND (reference sequence). CDR3 residues: CATSRVRDGYTF. CDR3 in DNA: TGTGCCACCTCTCGGGTGAGGGATGGCTACACCTTC. The full variable domain, in which reference TRBV19 and TRBJ1-2 provide the parts outside the CDR3, is DGGITQSPKYLFRKEGQNVTLSCEQNLNHDAMYWYRQDPGQGLRLIYYSQIVNDFQKGDIAEGYSVSREKKESFPLTVTSAQKNPTAFYLCATSRVRDGYTFGSGTRLTVV.

The chain recombines TRBV13 with TRBJ1-1; 8 bases align to TRBD1. V shed 0 bases, J shed 0 bases, and the junction held 15 bases outside the gene matches. The CDR3 is 20 amino acids. Per germline, CDR1 PRHDT and CDR2 FYEKMQ (reference sequence). Written as DNA, the CDR3 is TGTGCCAGCAGCTTAGGCCCAACCAAACAGGGGGTCTGGATGAACACTGAAGCTTTCTTT. Translated: CASSLGPTKQGVWMNTEAFF.

V usage is TRBV14 and J usage is TRBJ1-1, with D hard to call. The length of the CDR3 is 14 residues. Per germline, CDR1 SGHDN and CDR2 FVKESK. Trimming shortened V by 6 bases and J by 1 base, and 12 bases separated the two germline ends. As DNA, the CDR3 is TGTGCCAGCAGTCTGGCTTCCACGAACACTGAAGCTTTCTTT. It specifies CASSLASTNTEAFF.

The V call is TRBV20-1, the J call TRBJ2-7; 8 bases line up with TRBD1. Unmatched junction bases numbered 5, after V lost 6 bases and J lost 7 bases. The CDR3 runs to 11 residues. The germline CDR1 and CDR2 sequences are DFQATT and SNEGSKA (reference sequence). CDR3 in amino acids: CSAVTGGEQYF. The DNA for the CDR3 is TGCAGTGCGGTTACAGGGGGAGAGCAGTACTTC.

V and J are TRBV6-5 and TRBJ1-5; weak D call: TRBD1 (6 bases). Trimming stripped 6 bases from V and 11 bases from J, with 11 bases between. The germline CDR1 and CDR2 sequences are MNHEY and SVGAGI. The CDR3 extends over 11 amino acids. The CDR3 region has the DNA TGTGCCAGCAGCAGACAGGAGACCCAGCATTTT. This translates into CASSRQETQHF.

J is TRBJ2-1 and V is TRBV5-4, with TRBD2 matching 14 bases. CDR3 length: 16 residues. Germline assignment: CDR1 SGHNT and CDR2 YYREEE (reference sequence). Losses at the gene ends were 7 bases for V and 0 bases for J; bases not matched to a gene: 3. The CDR3 coding sequence is TGTGCCAGCGGGACTAGCGGGGGCCTCTCCTACAATGAGCAGTTCTTC. Translated: CASGTSGGLSYNEQFF. Combining the CDR3 with reference TRBV5-4 and TRBJ2-1 gives the whole variable domain ETGVTQSPTHLIKTRGQQVTLRCSSQSGHNTVSWYQQALGQGPQFIFQYYREEENGRGNFPPRFSGLQFPNYSSELNVNALELDDSALYLCASGTSGGLSYNEQFFGPGTRLTVL.

This rearrangement joins TRBV11-2 to TRBJ1-4; 7 bases are a match to TRBD1. Trimming took 6 bases from V and 7 from J; bases not matched to a gene: 11. The germline V gene encodes CDR1 SGHAT and CDR2 FQNNGV. The CDR3 runs to 15 residues. The CDR3 loop reads CASRSTGEVGEKLFF. As DNA, the CDR3 is TGTGCCAGCAGGTCTACAGGGGAAGTGGGTGAAAAACTGTTTTTT.